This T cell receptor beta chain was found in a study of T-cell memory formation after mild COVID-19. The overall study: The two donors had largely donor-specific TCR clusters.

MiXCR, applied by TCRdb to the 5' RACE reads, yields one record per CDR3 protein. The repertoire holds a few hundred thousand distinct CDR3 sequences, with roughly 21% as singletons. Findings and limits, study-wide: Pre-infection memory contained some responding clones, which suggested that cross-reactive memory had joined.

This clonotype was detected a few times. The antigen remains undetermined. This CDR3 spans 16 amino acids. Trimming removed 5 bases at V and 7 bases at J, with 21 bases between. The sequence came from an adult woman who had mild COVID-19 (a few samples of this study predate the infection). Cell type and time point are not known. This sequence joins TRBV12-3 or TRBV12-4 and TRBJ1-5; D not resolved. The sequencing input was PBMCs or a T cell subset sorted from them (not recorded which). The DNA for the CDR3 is TGTGCCAGCAGTCGACGGTCCGGGCAGACCGGACAGCCCCAGCATTTT. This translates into CASSRRSGQTGQPQHF.